The present T cell receptor beta chain was sequenced within a study of a mutant IDH1 vaccine in newly diagnosed glioma (dated by TCRdb to about 2021). Describing the broader study: Vaccination started 4-6 weeks after radiotherapy alone, or was given together with temozolomide cycles in the groups whose treatment included chemotherapy. Six visits were used for peripheral blood collection: V03 (baseline), V05, V07, V10, V12 and V13. Longitudinal TCRB deep sequencing was performed for about two dozen treated patients wherever samples were available for exploratory analyses. The week-35 safety follow-up was designated visit V12, and the week-47 end of study was designated visit V13. Of the approximately 30 treated patients, approximately 62% were male and around 40% were female, and the mean age was roughly 40 years. Before enrollment, patients had received standard therapy of radiotherapy alone, temozolomide alone, or radiochemotherapy with temozolomide; most received the combination.

Library preparation used the immunoSEQ multiplex PCR assay. Rearranged TCR beta chain sequences were amplified using the hsTCRB Kit according to the manufacturer's protocol. TCRB libraries were sequenced on an Illumina MiSeq. The paper's processing steps were these. The kit vendor's proprietary platform handled demultiplexing, trimming and gene mapping. The immuneACCESS repertoire file appears here via TCRdb, limited to in-frame rearrangements. These files lack a portion of the clones; in checked studies, under half of the deficit traces to unresolved V genes, and the cause of the others is not known. V, J and clone size are taken as reported in that table, and D and trimming were inferred from the DNA itself. The sample table holds some 42,000 clones, of which 83% were seen once. The ten most abundant clones make up 5.1% of the sample. The germline V gene sets CDR1 to ENHRY and CDR2 to SYGVKD. V has 2 bases trimmed and J has 3 bases trimmed; junction bases matching no gene number 3. The CDR3 numbers 14 residues from cysteine through phenylalanine. Only CDR3 DNA remains: 42 bases, in frame from the first base.

Study-wide conclusions, independent of this receptor: The authors noted that analyses of patient blood samples could not be reproduced because of sample limitations. Changes in the top peripheral T cell clonotypes picked up by TCRB sequencing did not appear to be linked to pseudoprogression. PBMC samples for TCRB deep sequencing were selected based on availability. Immune responses induced by the vaccine were seen in around 93% of patients across multiple MHC alleles.

According to the study, the label for this sample's time point signals: week 35, safety follow-up. Each vaccine dose was 300 ug of a 20-mer mutant IDH1 peptide in Montanide, given subcutaneously with topical imiquimod. Patients received eight vaccinations in weeks 1, 3, 5, 7, 11, 15, 19 and 23, corresponding to visits V03 through V10. All donors had newly diagnosed IDH1-mutant astrocytomas of WHO grade 3 or 4 that showed loss of nuclear ATRX. The samples were drawn from NOA16, a multicentre, single-arm, open-label phase I trial in Germany that tested a mutant IDH1 peptide vaccine in humans for the first time. The DNeasy Blood and Tissue Kit was used to extract genomic DNA from EDTA blood for TCRB sequencing. On this clone: Its antigen target is currently unknown. No qualities accompany the bases; no much larger clone lies one base away.

The receptor's source is a woman aged 50 to 65 with glioma. The receptor chain draws on TRBV10-3 and TRBJ1-2; 7 middle bases align to TRBD1. Sequences were derived from PBMCs, sampled from a glioma patient whose treatment included an IDH1 peptide vaccine. The encoded CDR3 is CAISETGVDYGYTF. The base sequence is TGTGCCATCAGTGAGACAGGGGTTGACTATGGCTACACCTTC.